The 20 T cell receptor beta chains below come from one sample, sequenced in a study of blood T cell repertoires in COVID-19. The repertoire was sequenced with immunoSEQ multiplex PCR; TCRdb's copy has only in-frame clones and lacks some. The data contain some 250,000 clones, about 90% of them seen just once; the ten biggest clones take up 6.2%. Sequenced sample: peripheral blood. All receptors come from a man in his sixties with acute or convalescent COVID-19.

This clone was found once. The chain links TRBV7-3 to TRBJ2-1; 9 bases are shared with TRBD2. J lost 4 bases, V lost 1 base, and 20 bases had no gene match. This CDR3 has 21 amino acids. Germline CDR1 reads SGHTA; CDR2 reads FQGTGA. CDR3 residues: CASSLRTTSGGYSSVYNEQFF. For the CDR3, the DNA is TGTGCCAGCAGCTTAAGGACGACTAGCGGAGGATACTCTTCGGTATACAATGAGCAGTTCTTC. Full variable domain (outside the CDR3, taken from reference TRBV7-3 and TRBJ2-1): GAGVSQTPSNKVTEKGKYVELRCDPISGHTALYWYRQSLGQGPEFLIYFQGTGAADDSGLPNDRFFAVRPEGSVSTLKIQRTERGDSAVYLCASSLRTTSGGYSSVYNEQFFGPGTRLTVL.

This sequence joins TRBV5-5 and TRBJ2-3, with 7 nucleotides matching TRBD2. The trim removed 3 bases at V and 8 bases at J, leaving 12 bases unmatched. CDR3 length: 15 residues. From germline, CDR1 is SGHKS and CDR2 YYEKEE (reference sequence). The DNA of the CDR3 is TGTGCCAGCAGCTCAGCGGGACCCGGCGTCGGTACGCAGTATTTT. This translates into CASSSAGPGVGTQYF.

The CDR3 nucleotides are TGTGCCAGCAGCCAGGCGCGGGACAGATACGAGCAGTACTTC. This encodes CASSQARDRYEQYF. This chain uses TRBV4-2 with TRBJ2-7, with D possibly matching TRBD1 (7 bases). This CDR3 has 14 amino acids. Trimming left V 3 bases short and J 4 bases short, with 13 bases between. Germline assignment: CDR1 LGHNA and CDR2 YNFKEQ.

The J gene is TRBJ1-5, the V gene TRBV19, with 7 nucleotides matching TRBD1. The V segment lost 5 bases and the J segment 15 bases; nucleotides outside the gene matches: 13. This CDR3 is built from 13 residues. Per germline, CDR1 LNHDA and CDR2 SQIVND (reference sequence). The CDR3 reads CASSLGTARPWHF. In nucleotides, the CDR3 is TGTGCCAGTAGTCTCGGGACAGCCCGACCCTGGCATTTT.

The J gene is TRBJ2-5, the V gene TRBV5-6, with 9 positions matching TRBD1. The V gene end was trimmed by 4 bases and the J gene end by 3 bases; junction bases not matched to a gene: 10. Per the germline V gene, CDR1 is SGHDT and CDR2 is YYEEEE. The CDR3 contains 16 residues. In DNA form, the CDR3 reads TGTGCCAGCAGCACGGGGACAGGGCGCTTAGAAGAGACCCAGTACTTC. Amino acids: CASSTGTGRLEETQYF.

The chain employs TRBV19 and TRBJ2-7; 10 bases align to TRBD2. Trimming cost V 10 bases and J 2 bases; bases outside gene matches: 5. The germline gives CDR1 LNHDA, CDR2 SQIVND (reference sequence). This CDR3 contains 13 residues. For the CDR3, the DNA is TGTGCCACATCTAGCGGGAGCCCCTACGAGCAGTACTTC. It specifies CATSSGSPYEQYF. Full variable domain (rest looked up from reference TRBV19 and TRBJ2-7): DGGITQSPKYLFRKEGQNVTLSCEQNLNHDAMYWYRQDPGQGLRLIYYSQIVNDFQKGDIAEGYSVSREKKESFPLTVTSAQKNPTAFYLCATSSGSPYEQYFGPGTRLTVT.

The rearrangement links TRBV28 to TRBJ1-1, with 9 bases identical to TRBD1. CDR1 and CDR2 from the germline V gene are MDHEN and SYDVKM. This CDR3 comprises 15 residues. V shed 5 bases and J 8 bases; nucleotides not matched to a gene: 12. CDR3 region: CASSPSLSGTGEAFF. The CDR3 nucleotides read TGTGCCAGCAGTCCCTCCCTTAGCGGGACAGGGGAAGCTTTCTTT. Full variable domain (missing parts from reference TRBV28 and TRBJ1-1): DVKVTQSSRYLVKRTGEKVFLECVQDMDHENMFWYRQDPGLGLRLIYFSYDVKMKEKGDIPEGYSVSREKKERFSLILESASTNQTSMYLCASSPSLSGTGEAFFGQGTRLTVV.

The genes are TRBV5-4 and TRBJ1-2; 9 bases are a match to TRBD1. The CDR3 spans 14 residues. V trimming: 4 bases; J trimming: 7 bases; junction bases outside the gene matches: 8. Germline CDR1 reads SGHNT; CDR2 reads YYREEE (reference sequence). In DNA, the CDR3 is TGTGCCAGCAGCGGGACCCGGGACAGGGCTGGCTACACCTTC. Translated, it gives CASSGTRDRAGYTF.

This chain links TRBV5-1 with TRBJ2-7, with 11 nucleotides matching TRBD2. Germline V gene data show CDR1 as SGHRS and CDR2 as YFSETQ. The CDR3 contains 15 residues. The J segment lost 3 bases and the V segment lost 5 bases, leaving 7 bases of the junction unmatched. The CDR3 loop reads CASRLDTSGSYEQYF. CDR3 in DNA: TGCGCCAGCAGACTGGACACTAGCGGGAGCTACGAGCAGTACTTC. Filled out from reference TRBV5-1 and TRBJ2-7, the complete variable domain reads KAGVTQTPRYLIKTRGQQVTLSCSPISGHRSVSWYQQTPGQGLQFLFEYFSETQRNKGNFPGRFSGRQFSNSRSEMNVSTLELGDSALYLCASRLDTSGSYEQYFGPGTRLTVT.

This sequence joins TRBV6-2 or TRBV6-3 and TRBJ2-6, with TRBD1 matching over 11 bases. Germline trimming cut 2 bases from V and 2 bases from J; bases unmatched to any gene: 2. The germline gives CDR1 MNHEY, CDR2 SVGEGT. The CDR3 length is 17 residues. CDR3: CASSYRTGGTGANVLTF. Written as DNA, the CDR3 is TGTGCCAGCAGTTACAGGACAGGGGGCACTGGGGCCAACGTCCTGACTTTC.

The chain joins TRBV30 to TRBJ1-4, with 9 bases matching TRBD1. The V gene end was trimmed by 3 bases and the J gene end by 4 bases; junction bases not matched to a gene: 6. The CDR3 has 15 amino acids. Germline CDR1 and CDR2: GTSNPN and SVGIG (reference sequence). The CDR3 loop reads CAWRRGQGFNEKLFF. The CDR3 DNA reads as TGTGCCTGGAGGAGGGGACAGGGTTTTAATGAAAAACTGTTTTTT.

V usage is TRBV7-9 and J usage is TRBJ2-1; the match to TRBD1 covers 7 bases. The junction had 17 bases not matched to a gene; V was cut back by 0 bases and J by 9 bases. Per the germline V gene, CDR1 is SEHNR and CDR2 is FQNEAQ (reference sequence). There are 18 residues in the CDR3. The CDR3 spells CASSLARGTVLGGLEQFF. CDR3 nucleotide sequence: TGTGCCAGCAGCTTAGCTCGTGGGACAGTGCTAGGCGGGCTTGAGCAGTTCTTC. Using reference TRBV7-9 and TRBJ2-1 for the parts outside the CDR3, the full variable domain is DTGVSQNPRHKITKRGQNVTFRCDPISEHNRLYWYRQTLGQGPEFLTYFQNEAQLEKSRLLSDRFSAERPKGSFSTLEIQRTEQGDSAMYLCASSLARGTVLGGLEQFFGPGTRLTVL.

The chain carries TRBV28 and TRBJ1-1, with D maybe TRBD1 (5 bases). Germline loops: CDR1 MDHEN, CDR2 SYDVKM. The CDR3 length is 13 residues. The V end lost 8 bases, the J end lost 0 bases, and 10 bases lay between the germline ends. CDR3 DNA: TGTGCCAGCGGCGGGGGGGTGAACACTGAAGCTTTCTTT. Translating it yields CASGGGVNTEAFF.

This sequence joins TRBV5-1 and TRBJ2-3; 7 bases map to TRBD1. The germline V gene has CDR1 SGHRS and CDR2 YFSETQ. Losses at the gene ends were 0 bases for V and 3 bases for J; bases not matched to a gene: 4. The CDR3 runs to 15 residues. In DNA, the CDR3 is TGCGCCAGCAGCTTGGCTGCGACAGGGACAGATACGCAGTATTTT. Translating it yields CASSLAATGTDTQYF.

The rearrangement uses TRBV28 and TRBJ1-5, with TRBD1 matching 8 bases. Germline V gives CDR1 MDHEN, CDR2 SYDVKM. Trimming at V came to 7 bases and at J to 4 bases, leaving 6 bases not matched to a gene. The CDR3 runs 14 residues. The CDR3 loop is CASIRDRQNQPQHF. The CDR3 DNA sequence: TGTGCCAGCATCAGGGACAGGCAAAATCAGCCCCAGCATTTT.

The chain is built from TRBV13 and TRBJ2-6; D is unresolved. CDR3 size: 15 residues. V was trimmed by 2 bases and J by 0 bases, leaving 5 bases between them. Germline-derived CDR1 and CDR2 are PRHDT and FYEKMQ (reference sequence). CDR3 amino acids: CASSLTGSGANVLTF. Written as DNA, the CDR3 is TGTGCCAGCAGCTTAACGGGCTCTGGGGCCAACGTCCTGACTTTC.

The chain couples TRBV11-3 to TRBJ2-1; a possible D gene is TRBD2 (6 bases). The CDR3 length is 16 residues. CDR1 and CDR2 (germline): SGHNT, YENEEA. Deletions cut 2 bases from V and 0 bases from J, with 11 bases between. CDR3 amino acids: CASSLRERVSYNEQFF. The CDR3 DNA reads as TGTGCCAGCAGCTTAAGGGAGCGGGTCTCCTACAATGAGCAGTTCTTC.

The chain links TRBV2 to TRBJ2-7; the match to TRBD1 covers 9 bases. This CDR3 is built from 13 residues. Trimming removed 6 bases from V and 4 bases from J; junction bases left unmatched: 4. CDR1 and CDR2 from the germline V gene are SNHLY and FYNNEI. The CDR3 DNA reads TGTGCCAGCAGACAGGGGGCTAGGTACGAGCAGTACTTC. Translated, it gives CASRQGARYEQYF.

CDR3 DNA: TGTGCCAGCAGCAACCCCAGTGGAGGTCTAGCGGAACAGCCCCAGCATTTT. Translated: CASSNPSGGLAEQPQHF. The genes are TRBV11-2 and TRBJ1-5; D gene ambiguous. There are 17 residues in the CDR3. V gave up 5 bases and J gave up 7 bases, with 24 bases separating them. Germline assignment: CDR1 SGHAT and CDR2 FQNNGV.

The chain combines TRBV10-3 with TRBJ2-7; 9 bases are a match to TRBD2. Trimming cost V 7 bases and J 0 bases; bases outside gene matches: 4. This CDR3 is 14 amino acids long. CDR1 is ENHRY and CDR2 is SYGVKD in the germline V gene. CDR3 sequence reads: CAINPSGTSYEQYF. The DNA of the CDR3 is TGTGCCATCAACCCTAGCGGGACCTCCTACGAGCAGTACTTC.